A selection of T cell receptor beta chains follows, all from one sample in a study of T cells in Graves' hyperthyroidism and ophthalmopathy. TCRdb itself ran the multiplex PCR reads through MiXCR, one entry per CDR3 protein. This table has about 640,000 distinct CDR3 sequences, around 21% appearing once. Sequencing used blood. These receptors were collected from a man aged 25 to 40 with Graves' ophthalmopathy. Both conserved end residues are part of each CDR3. The order of the fields is clone size, V gene, D gene, J gene, CDR3 protein, CDR3 DNA. A D gene is named only where the DNA matches it firmly. Expanded clones get a size class; other rows say once, few or many, or leave the size out.

few	TRBV7-2	-	TRBJ1-3	CASSSSFGNTIYF	TGTGCCAGCAGCTCTAGTTTTGGAAACACCATATATTTT
-	TRBV7-2	TRBD2	TRBJ2-5	CASSFVAGGLQETQYF	TGTGCCAGCAGCTTTGTGGCGGGAGGGTTACAAGAGACCCAGTACTTC
-	TRBV20-1	TRBD1	TRBJ1-2	CSARDPRFPGTDNYGYTF	TGCAGTGCTAGAGATCCCCGATTCCCTGGGACAGATAACTATGGCTACACCTTC
-	TRBV3-1	-	TRBJ2-2	CASSQVQATGELFF	TGTGCCAGCAGCCAAGTACAGGCGACCGGGGAGCTGTTTTTT
few	TRBV6-1	-	TRBJ1-2	CASSEHPGDYGYTF	TGTGCCAGCAGTGAACATCCAGGGGACTATGGCTACACCTTC
-	TRBV7-2	TRBD2	TRBJ2-1	CASSLGTSGRADEQFF	TGTGCCAGCAGCTTGGGGACTAGCGGGAGGGCCGATGAGCAGTTCTTC
few	TRBV27	-	TRBJ2-2	CASSDGTANTGELFF	TGTGCCAGCAGCGACGGGACGGCGAACACCGGGGAGCTGTTTTTT
few	TRBV19	-	TRBJ2-5	CATSAAGLFQETQYF	TGTGCCACCTCAGCAGCTGGTCTTTTCCAAGAGACCCAGTACTTC
many	TRBV30	-	TRBJ2-2	CAWGQSTGELFF	TGTGCCTGGGGACAGTCCACCGGGGAGCTGTTTTTT
-	TRBV10-3	TRBD2	TRBJ2-3	CAISATSGLSDTQYF	TGTGCCATCTCGGCGACTAGCGGTCTGTCAGATACGCAGTATTTT
-	TRBV20-1	-	TRBJ2-1	CSALDGAGSSYNEQFF	TGCAGTGCTTTAGATGGGGCGGGGAGCTCCTACAATGAGCAGTTCTTC
-	TRBV28	-	TRBJ1-6	CASSLYRADNSPLHF	TGTGCCAGCAGTTTATACAGGGCCGATAATTCACCCCTCCACTTT
many	TRBV5-6	-	TRBJ1-1	CASSLWTEAFF	TGTGCCAGCAGCTTGTGGACAGAAGCTTTCTTT
-	TRBV19	-	TRBJ1-2	CASKRDLGYGYTF	TGTGCCAGTAAGAGAGACTTGGGCTATGGCTACACCTTC
few	TRBV6-1	-	TRBJ2-7	CASSYGDGVGEQYF	TGTGCCAGCAGTTACGGCGACGGCGTAGGCGAGCAGTACTTC
many	TRBV28	TRBD2	TRBJ2-7	CASSTPSGTRKHF	TGTGCCAGCTCAACACCTAGCGGGACACGCAAACACTTC
-	TRBV12-3/TRBV12-4	TRBD2	TRBJ2-1	CASRPTSGSMNEQFF	TGTGCCAGCAGACCAACTAGCGGGAGTATGAATGAGCAGTTCTTC
few	TRBV6-1	TRBD1	TRBJ2-7	CASSPGQGTYYEQYF	TGTGCCAGCAGTCCCGGACAGGGGACGTACTACGAGCAGTACTTC
many	TRBV19	TRBD1	TRBJ1-2	CASSAGTDVNYGYTF	TGTGCCAGTAGTGCTGGGACAGACGTTAACTATGGCTACACCTTC
few	TRBV7-8	TRBD2	TRBJ2-3	CASSSGLAGGTKTDTQYF	TGTGCCAGCAGCTCGGGACTAGCGGGAGGGACTAAGACCGATACGCAGTATTTT
few	TRBV20-1	-	TRBJ2-2	CSAVHSQGLAGELFF	TGCAGTGCCGTCCATTCACAGGGTTTAGCCGGGGAGCTGTTTTTT
many	TRBV12-3/TRBV12-4	-	TRBJ1-1	CASSLKGMNTEAFF	TGTGCCAGCAGTTTAAAGGGCATGAACACTGAAGCTTTCTTT
few	TRBV29-1	-	TRBJ2-7	CSVVGRSEQYF	TGCAGCGTTGTCGGGCGGAGCGAGCAGTACTTC
few	TRBV6-5	-	TRBJ1-1	CASSYSPAGTEAFF	TGTGCCAGCAGTTACTCCCCGGCAGGGACTGAAGCTTTCTTT
few	TRBV6-1	-	TRBJ2-7	CASSGQRPDEQYF	TGTGCCAGCAGTGGACAGAGACCCGACGAGCAGTACTTC
-	TRBV9	-	TRBJ1-3	CASTQGVGFGNTIYF	TGTGCCAGCACCCAAGGCGTGGGGTTTGGAAACACCATATATTTT
-	TRBV6-2/TRBV6-3	TRBD2	TRBJ2-4	CASSRVLQREAAKNIQYF	TGTGCCAGCAGCCGGGTCCTTCAGCGGGAGGCCGCCAAAAACATTCAGTACTTC
many	TRBV5-1	-	TRBJ1-1	CASSPGNIYTEAFF	TGCGCCAGCAGCCCGGGGAACATTTACACTGAAGCTTTCTTT